This T cell receptor beta chain was sequenced for a study of T cells expressing NK-cell markers. Findings and limits, study-wide: Researchers report these clonotypes also headed the CD3+CD56-NKG2C+ fraction in a handful of donors.

Worth noting for this clonotype: Its antigen is still unknown.

Germline CDR1 reads MNHEY; CDR2 reads SVGAGI. The CDR3 has 15 residues. Synthesis of TCR beta cDNA relied on 5'RACE template switching carrying UMIs. TCRdb reprocessed the 5' RACE reads and reports one entry per CDR3 protein, with no DNA. The repertoire table contains about half a million distinct CDR3 sequences. Sequencing input: blood T cells: a sorted CD56 or NKG2C T cell subset, CD4+ or CD8+ T cells, or bulk PBMC T cells (not recorded which). The rearrangement uses TRBV6-5 and TRBJ1-6; TCRdb returns TRBD1, unconfirmable since there is no DNA. The sequence came from a woman aged 50 to 65 in good health. CDR3 amino acids: CASSYSQGARSPLHF.